This T cell receptor beta chain was retrieved from a study of memory CD4+ T cells and cytomegalovirus serostatus. Study as a whole: This sample comes from healthy Belgian adults, about nine CMV seropositive, about 25 seronegative.

Single viable CD3+CD4+CD8-CD45RO+ cells were sorted as the memory CD4+ T cells. Positive selection with CD4 microbeads enriched total CD4+ T cells. CDR1 is SGHVS and CDR2 is FQNEAQ in the germline V gene. V was shortened by 2 bases and J by 2 bases, with 7 bases between the two germline ends. The CDR3 runs 14 residues. Original analysis: After removing out-of-frame reads, 2 million to 2.5 million distinct TCRbeta sequences remained. Produced via immunoSEQ multiplex PCR; TCRdb's table is partial and in-frame only. The V and J calls and clone size come from that table; D and trimming were worked out from the DNA. The table has 46,000 or so clones, 75% to 85% seen once. Study-wide results and caveats: Each of 60 to 80 CMV-associated TCRbeta sequences occurred in one to five individuals.

About this clone itself: Antigen: not known.

The TCR was taken from an adult in good health and CMV-seronegative. The chain employs TRBV7-8 and TRBJ1-5; no clear D gene. Sequencing was carried out using memory CD4+ T cells from blood. CDR3 residues: CASSLTTGNQPQHF. In DNA, the CDR3 is TGTGCCAGCAGCTTAACTACGGGCAATCAGCCCCAGCATTTT.